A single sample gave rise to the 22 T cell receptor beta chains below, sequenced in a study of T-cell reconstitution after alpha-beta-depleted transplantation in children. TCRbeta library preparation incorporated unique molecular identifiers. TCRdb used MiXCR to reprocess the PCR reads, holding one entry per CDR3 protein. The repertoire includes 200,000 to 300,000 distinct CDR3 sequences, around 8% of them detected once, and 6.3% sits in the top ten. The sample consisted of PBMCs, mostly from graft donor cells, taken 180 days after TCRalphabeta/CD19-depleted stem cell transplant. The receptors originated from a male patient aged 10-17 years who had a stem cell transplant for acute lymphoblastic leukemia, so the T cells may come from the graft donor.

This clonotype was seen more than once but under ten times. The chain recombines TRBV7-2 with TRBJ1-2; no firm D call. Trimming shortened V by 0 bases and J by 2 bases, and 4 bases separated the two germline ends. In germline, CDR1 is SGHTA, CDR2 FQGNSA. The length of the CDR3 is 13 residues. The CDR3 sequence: CASSLAWNYGYTF. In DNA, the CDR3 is TGTGCCAGCAGCTTAGCTTGGAACTATGGCTACACCTTC.

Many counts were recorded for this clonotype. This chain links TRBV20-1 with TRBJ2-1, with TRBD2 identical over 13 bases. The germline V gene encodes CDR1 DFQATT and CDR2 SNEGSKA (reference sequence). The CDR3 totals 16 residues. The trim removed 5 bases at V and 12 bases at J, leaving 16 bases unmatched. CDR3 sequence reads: CSARPPGTSGTGVQFF. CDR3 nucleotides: TGCAGTGCTCGCCCCCCCGGGACTAGCGGGACCGGGGTGCAGTTCTTC.

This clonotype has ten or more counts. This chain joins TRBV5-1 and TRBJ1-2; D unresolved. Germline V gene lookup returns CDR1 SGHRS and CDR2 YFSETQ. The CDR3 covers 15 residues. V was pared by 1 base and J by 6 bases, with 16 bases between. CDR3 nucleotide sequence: TGCGCCAGCAGCTTGACCCTCCACGGCGCGGATGGCTACACCTTC. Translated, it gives CASSLTLHGADGYTF.

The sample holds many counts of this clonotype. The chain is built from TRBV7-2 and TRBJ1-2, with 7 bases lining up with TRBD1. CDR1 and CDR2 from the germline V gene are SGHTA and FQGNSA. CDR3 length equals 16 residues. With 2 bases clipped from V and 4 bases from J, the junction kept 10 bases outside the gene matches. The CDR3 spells CASSLYGGGGGYGYTF. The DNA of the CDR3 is TGTGCCAGCAGCTTATATGGCGGAGGGGGCGGCTATGGCTACACCTTC.

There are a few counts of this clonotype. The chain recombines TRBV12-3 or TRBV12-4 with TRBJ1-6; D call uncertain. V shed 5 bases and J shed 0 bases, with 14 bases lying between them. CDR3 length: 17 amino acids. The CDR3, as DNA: TGTGCCAGCAGTCTGTGGGAGGGCAGCTCCTATAATTCACCCCTCCACTTT. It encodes CASSLWEGSSYNSPLHF.

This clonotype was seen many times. CDR3 region: CASSPPGQGTDTQYF. Here the CDR3 DNA reads TGTGCCAGCTCACCACCGGGACAGGGCACAGATACGCAGTATTTT. This chain joins TRBV18 and TRBJ2-3; 8 bases align to TRBD1. There are 15 residues in the CDR3. V was pared by 0 bases and J by 1 base, with 0 bases of the junction left unmatched. Germline CDR1 is KGHSH and CDR2 is LQKENI. The full variable domain, with the rest looked up from reference TRBV18 and TRBJ2-3, is NAGVMQNPRHLVRRRGQEARLRCSPMKGHSHVYWYRQLPEEGLKFMVYLQKENIIDESGMPKERFSAEFPKEGPSILRIQQVVRGDSAAYFCASSPPGQGTDTQYFGPGTRLTVL.

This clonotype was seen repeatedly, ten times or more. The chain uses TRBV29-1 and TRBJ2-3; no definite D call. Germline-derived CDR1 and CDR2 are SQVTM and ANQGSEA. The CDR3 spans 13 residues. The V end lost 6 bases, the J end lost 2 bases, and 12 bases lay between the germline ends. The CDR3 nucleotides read TGCAGCGTCGTAGCTCTTTTCACAGATACGCAGTATTTT. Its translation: CSVVALFTDTQYF.

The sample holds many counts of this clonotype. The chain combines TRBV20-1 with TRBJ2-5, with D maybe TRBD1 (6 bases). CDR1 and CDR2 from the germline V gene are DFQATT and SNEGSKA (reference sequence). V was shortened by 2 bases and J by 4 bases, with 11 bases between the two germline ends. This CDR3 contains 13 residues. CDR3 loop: CSARPRGRETQYF. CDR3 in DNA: TGCAGTGCTAGACCCAGGGGAAGAGAGACCCAGTACTTC.

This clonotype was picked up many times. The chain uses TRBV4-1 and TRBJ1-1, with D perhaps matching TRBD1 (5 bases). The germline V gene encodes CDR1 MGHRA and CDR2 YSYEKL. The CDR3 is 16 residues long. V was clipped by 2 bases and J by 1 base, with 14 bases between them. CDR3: CASSQPQGTQNTEAFF. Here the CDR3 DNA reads TGCGCCAGCAGCCAACCCCAGGGTACCCAGAACACTGAAGCTTTCTTT.

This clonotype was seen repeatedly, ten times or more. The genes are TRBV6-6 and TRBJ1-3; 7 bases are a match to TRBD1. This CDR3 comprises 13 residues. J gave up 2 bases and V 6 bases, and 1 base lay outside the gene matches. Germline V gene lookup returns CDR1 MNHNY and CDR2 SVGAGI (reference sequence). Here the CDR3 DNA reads TGTGCCAGCAGGGGGACAGCTGGAAACACCATATATTTT. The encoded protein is CASRGTAGNTIYF.

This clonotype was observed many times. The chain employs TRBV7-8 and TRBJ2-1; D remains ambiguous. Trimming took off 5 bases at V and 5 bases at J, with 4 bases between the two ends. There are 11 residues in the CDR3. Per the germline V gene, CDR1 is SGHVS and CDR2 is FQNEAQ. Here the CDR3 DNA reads TGTGCCAGCAGCCAACACAATGAGCAGTTCTTC. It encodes CASSQHNEQFF.

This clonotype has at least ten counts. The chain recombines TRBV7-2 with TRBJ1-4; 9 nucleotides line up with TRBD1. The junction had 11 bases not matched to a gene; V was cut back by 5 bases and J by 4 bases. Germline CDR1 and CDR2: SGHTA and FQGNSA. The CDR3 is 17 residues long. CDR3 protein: CASSHRQGGTLNEKLFF. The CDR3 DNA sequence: TGTGCCAGCAGCCATAGACAGGGGGGGACCCTTAATGAAAAACTGTTTTTT.

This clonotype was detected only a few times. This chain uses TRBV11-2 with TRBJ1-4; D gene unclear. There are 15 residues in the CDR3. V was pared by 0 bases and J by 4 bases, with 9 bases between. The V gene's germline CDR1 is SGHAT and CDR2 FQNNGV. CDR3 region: CASSLDPRFNEKLFF. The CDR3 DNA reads TGTGCCAGCAGCTTAGATCCCCGGTTTAATGAAAAACTGTTTTTT.

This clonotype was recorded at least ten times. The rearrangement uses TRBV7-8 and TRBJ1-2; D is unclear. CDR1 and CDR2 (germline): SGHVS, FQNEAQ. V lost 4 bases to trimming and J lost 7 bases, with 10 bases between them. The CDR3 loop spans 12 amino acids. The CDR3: CASSSGLAGYTF. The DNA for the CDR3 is TGTGCCAGCAGCTCTGGTCTGGCTGGCTACACCTTC.

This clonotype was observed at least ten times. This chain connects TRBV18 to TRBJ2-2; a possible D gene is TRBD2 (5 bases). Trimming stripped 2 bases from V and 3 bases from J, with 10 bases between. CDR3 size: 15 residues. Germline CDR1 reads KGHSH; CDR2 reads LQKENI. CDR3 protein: CASSPGSGYTGELFF. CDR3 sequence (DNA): TGTGCCAGCTCACCAGGGTCGGGATACACCGGGGAGCTGTTTTTT.

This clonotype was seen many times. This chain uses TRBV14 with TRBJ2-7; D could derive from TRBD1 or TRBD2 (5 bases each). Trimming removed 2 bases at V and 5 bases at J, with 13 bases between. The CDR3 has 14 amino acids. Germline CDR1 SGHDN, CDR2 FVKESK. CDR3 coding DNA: TGTGCCAGCAGCCAACTAGGTCGGGGCGACGAGCAGTACTTC. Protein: CASSQLGRGDEQYF.

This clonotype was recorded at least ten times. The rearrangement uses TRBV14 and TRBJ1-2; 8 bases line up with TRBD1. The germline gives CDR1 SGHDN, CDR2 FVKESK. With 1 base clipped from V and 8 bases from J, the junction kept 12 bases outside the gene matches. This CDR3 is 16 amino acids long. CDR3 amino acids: CASSQVSDRALGGYTF. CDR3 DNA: TGTGCCAGCAGCCAAGTGTCGGACAGGGCCTTGGGCGGCTACACCTTC.

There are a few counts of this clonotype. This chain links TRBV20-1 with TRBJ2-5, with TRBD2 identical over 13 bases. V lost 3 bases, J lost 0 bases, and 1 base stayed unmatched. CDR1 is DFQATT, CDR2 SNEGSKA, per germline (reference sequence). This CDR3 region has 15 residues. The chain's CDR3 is CSARTSGRYQETQYF. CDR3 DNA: TGCAGTGCTAGGACTAGCGGGAGGTACCAAGAGACCCAGTACTTC.

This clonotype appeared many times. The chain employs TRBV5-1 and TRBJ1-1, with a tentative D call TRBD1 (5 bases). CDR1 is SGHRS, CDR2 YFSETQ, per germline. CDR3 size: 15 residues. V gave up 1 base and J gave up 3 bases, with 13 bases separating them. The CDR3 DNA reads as TGCGCCAGCAGCTTGAGGGGCCCGCCGGACACTGAAGCTTTCTTT. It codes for CASSLRGPPDTEAFF.

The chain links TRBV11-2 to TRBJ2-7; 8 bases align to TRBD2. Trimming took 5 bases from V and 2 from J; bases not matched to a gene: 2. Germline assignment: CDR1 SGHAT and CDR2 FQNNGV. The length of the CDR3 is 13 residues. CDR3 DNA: TGTGCCAGCAGCCCGGGGGGGGCCTACGAGCAGTACTTC. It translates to CASSPGGAYEQYF. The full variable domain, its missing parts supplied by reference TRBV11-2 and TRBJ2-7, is EAGVAQSPRYKIIEKRQSVAFWCNPISGHATLYWYQQILGQGPKLLIQFQNNGVVDDSQLPKDRFSAERLKGVDSTLKIQPAKLEDSAVYLCASSPGGAYEQYFGPGTRLTVT.

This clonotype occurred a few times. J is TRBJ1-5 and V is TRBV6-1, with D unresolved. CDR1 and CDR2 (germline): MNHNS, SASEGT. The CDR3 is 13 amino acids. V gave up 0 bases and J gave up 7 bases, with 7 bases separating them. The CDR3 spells CASSEAAPQPQHF. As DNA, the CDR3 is TGTGCCAGCAGTGAAGCGGCACCCCAGCCCCAGCATTTT.

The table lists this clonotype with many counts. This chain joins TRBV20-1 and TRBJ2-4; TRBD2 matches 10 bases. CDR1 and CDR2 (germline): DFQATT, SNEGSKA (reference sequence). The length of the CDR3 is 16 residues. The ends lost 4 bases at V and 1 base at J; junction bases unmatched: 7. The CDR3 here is CSATILAGAAKNIQYF. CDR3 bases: TGCAGTGCTACGATCCTAGCGGGAGCGGCCAAAAACATTCAGTACTTC.